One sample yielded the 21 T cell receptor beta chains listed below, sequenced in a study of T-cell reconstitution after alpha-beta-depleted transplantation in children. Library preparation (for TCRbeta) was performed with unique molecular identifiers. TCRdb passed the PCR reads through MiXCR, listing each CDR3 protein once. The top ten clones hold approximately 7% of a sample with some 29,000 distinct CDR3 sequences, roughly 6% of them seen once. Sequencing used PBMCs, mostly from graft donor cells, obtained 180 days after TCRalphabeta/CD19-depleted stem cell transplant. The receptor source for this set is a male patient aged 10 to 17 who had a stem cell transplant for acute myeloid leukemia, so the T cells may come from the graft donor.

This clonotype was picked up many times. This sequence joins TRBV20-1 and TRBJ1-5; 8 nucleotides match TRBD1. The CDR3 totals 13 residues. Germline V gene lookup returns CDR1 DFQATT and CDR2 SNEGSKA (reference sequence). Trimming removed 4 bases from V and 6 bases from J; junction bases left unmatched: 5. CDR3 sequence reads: CSATTQGGQPQHF. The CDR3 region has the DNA TGCAGTGCTACGACACAGGGGGGTCAGCCCCAGCATTTT.

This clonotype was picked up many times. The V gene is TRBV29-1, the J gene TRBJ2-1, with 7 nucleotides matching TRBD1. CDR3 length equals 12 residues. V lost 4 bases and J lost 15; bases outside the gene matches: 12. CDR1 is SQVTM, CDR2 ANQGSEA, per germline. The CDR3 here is CSVGGQSDPMFF. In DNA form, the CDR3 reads TGCAGCGTTGGGGGACAGTCCGATCCAATGTTCTTC.

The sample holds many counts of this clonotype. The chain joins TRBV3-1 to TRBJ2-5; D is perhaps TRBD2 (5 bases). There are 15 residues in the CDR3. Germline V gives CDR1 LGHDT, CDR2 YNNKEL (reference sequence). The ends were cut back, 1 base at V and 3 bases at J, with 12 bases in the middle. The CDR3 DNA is TGTGCCAGCAGCCAAGGTGGCAGGCGGGAAGAGACCCAGTACTTC. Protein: CASSQGGRREETQYF.

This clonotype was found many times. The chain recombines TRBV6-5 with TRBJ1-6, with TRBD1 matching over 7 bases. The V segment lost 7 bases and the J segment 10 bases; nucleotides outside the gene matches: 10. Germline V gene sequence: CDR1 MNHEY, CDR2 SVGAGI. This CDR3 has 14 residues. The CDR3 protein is CASTERQGLSPLHF. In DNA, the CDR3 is TGTGCCAGCACCGAACGACAGGGACTATCACCCCTCCACTTT.

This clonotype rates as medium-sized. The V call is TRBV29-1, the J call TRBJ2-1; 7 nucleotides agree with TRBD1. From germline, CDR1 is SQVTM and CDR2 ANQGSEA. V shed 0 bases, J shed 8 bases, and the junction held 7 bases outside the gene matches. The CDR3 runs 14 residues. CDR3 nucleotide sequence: TGCAGCGTTGAAGATCCGACAGGGATGGATGAGCAGTTCTTC. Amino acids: CSVEDPTGMDEQFF.

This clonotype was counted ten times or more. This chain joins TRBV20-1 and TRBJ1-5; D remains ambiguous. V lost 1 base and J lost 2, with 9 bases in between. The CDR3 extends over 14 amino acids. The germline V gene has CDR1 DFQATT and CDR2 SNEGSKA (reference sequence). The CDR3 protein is CSARVGGGNQPQHF. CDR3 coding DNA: TGCAGTGCTAGAGTAGGTGGCGGCAATCAGCCCCAGCATTTT.

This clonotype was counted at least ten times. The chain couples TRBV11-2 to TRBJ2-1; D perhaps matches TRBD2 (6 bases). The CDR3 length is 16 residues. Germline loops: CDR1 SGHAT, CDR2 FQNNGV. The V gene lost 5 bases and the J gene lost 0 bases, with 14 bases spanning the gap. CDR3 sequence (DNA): TGTGCCAGCAGCGCCCCCGGGAGAAGCTCCTACAATGAGCAGTTCTTC. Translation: CASSAPGRSSYNEQFF.

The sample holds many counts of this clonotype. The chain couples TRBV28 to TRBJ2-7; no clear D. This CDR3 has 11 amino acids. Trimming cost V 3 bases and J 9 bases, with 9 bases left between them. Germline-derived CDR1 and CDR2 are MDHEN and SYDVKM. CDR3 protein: CASSFPGGQYF. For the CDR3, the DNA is TGTGCCAGCAGTTTCCCTGGTGGGCAGTACTTC.

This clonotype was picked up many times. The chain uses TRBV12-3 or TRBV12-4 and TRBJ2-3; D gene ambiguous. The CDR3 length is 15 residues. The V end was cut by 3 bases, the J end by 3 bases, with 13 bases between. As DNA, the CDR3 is TGTGCCAGCAGTTTGGATCAGGCGAGTACAGATACGCAGTATTTT. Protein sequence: CASSLDQASTDTQYF.

The CDR3 DNA follows: TGTGCCAGCAGTTTAGGGACAGGGCTTGAAAAACTGTTTTTT. It is translated as CASSLGTGLEKLFF. This chain joins TRBV28 and TRBJ1-4; 9 nucleotides agree with TRBD1. J gave up 7 bases and V 2 bases, and 2 bases lay outside the gene matches. The CDR3 totals 14 residues. Per the germline V gene, CDR1 is MDHEN and CDR2 is SYDVKM.

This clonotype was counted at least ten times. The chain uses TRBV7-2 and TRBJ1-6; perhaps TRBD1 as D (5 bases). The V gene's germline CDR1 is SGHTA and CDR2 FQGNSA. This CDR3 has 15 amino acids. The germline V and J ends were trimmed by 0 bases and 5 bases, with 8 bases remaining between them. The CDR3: CASSLAGDNNSPLHF. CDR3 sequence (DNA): TGTGCCAGCAGCTTAGCGGGGGATAATAATTCACCCCTCCACTTT. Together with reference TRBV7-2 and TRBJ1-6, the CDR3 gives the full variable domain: GAGVSQSPSNKVTEKGKDVELRCDPISGHTALYWYRQSLGQGLEFLIYFQGNSAPDKSGLPSDRFSAERTGGSVSTLTIQRTQQEDSAVYLCASSLAGDNNSPLHFGNGTRLTVT.

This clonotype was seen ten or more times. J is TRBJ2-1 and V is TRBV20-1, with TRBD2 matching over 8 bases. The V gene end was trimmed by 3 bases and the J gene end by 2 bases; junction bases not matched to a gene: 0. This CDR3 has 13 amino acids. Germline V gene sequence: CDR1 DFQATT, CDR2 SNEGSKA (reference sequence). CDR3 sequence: CSASGRAYNEQFF. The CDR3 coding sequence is TGCAGTGCTAGCGGGAGGGCCTACAATGAGCAGTTCTTC.

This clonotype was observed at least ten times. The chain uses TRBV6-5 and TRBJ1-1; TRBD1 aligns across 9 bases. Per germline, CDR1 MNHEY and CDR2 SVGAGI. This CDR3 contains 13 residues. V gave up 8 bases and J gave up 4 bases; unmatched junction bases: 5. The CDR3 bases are TGTGCCAGCCAGGACAGGGGTAGCACTGAAGCTTTCTTT. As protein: CASQDRGSTEAFF.

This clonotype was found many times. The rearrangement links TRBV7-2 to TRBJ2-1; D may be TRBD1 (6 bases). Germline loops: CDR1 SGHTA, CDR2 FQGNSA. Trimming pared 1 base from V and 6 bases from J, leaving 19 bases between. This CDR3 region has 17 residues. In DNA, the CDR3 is TGTGCCAGCAGCTTAGGCCCCGTTCAGAGGGGGATCAATGAGCAGTTCTTC. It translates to CASSLGPVQRGINEQFF.

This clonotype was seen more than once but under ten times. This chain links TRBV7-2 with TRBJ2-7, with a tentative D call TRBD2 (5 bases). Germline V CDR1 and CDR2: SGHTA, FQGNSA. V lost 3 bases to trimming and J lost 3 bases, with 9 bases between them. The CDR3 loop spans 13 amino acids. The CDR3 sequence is CASSFKRDYEQYF. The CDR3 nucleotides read TGTGCCAGCAGCTTTAAACGGGACTACGAGCAGTACTTC.

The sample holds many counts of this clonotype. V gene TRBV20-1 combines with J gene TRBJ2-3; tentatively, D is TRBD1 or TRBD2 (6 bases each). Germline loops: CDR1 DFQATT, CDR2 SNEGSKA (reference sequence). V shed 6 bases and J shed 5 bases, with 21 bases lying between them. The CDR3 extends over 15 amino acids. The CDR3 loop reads CSAADFQRGEDTQYF. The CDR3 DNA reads TGCAGTGCCGCGGACTTCCAAAGGGGGGAAGATACGCAGTATTTT.

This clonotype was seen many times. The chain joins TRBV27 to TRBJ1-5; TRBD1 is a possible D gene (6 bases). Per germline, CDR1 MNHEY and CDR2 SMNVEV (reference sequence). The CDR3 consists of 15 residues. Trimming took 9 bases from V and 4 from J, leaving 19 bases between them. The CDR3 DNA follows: TGTGCCAGTACTCTTTCCGGGACACTGAATCAGCCCCAGCATTTT. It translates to CASTLSGTLNQPQHF.

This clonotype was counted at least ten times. The CDR3 nucleotides are TGTGCCAGCAGTGAAAGGACAGCCGCCTACGAGCAGTACTTC. Protein: CASSERTAAYEQYF. This chain connects TRBV2 to TRBJ2-7, with a tentative D call TRBD1 (6 bases). The germline CDR1 and CDR2 sequences are SNHLY and FYNNEI. V was trimmed by 2 bases and J by 2 bases, leaving 10 bases between them. The CDR3 is made up of 14 amino acids.

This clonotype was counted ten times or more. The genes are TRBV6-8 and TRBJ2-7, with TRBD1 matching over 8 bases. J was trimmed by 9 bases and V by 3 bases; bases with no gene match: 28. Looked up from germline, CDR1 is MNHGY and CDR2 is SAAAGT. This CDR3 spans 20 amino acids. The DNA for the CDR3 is TGTGCCAGCAGTTATTCCCGGAAGGGGACAGGACAATCTGGGGGCCCAGGGCAGTACGTC. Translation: CASSYSRKGTGQSGGPGQYV.

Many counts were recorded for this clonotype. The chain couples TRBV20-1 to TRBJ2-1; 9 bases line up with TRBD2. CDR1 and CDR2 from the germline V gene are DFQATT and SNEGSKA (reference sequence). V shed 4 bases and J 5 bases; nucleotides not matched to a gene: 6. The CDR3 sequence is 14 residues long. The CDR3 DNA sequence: TGCAGTGCTATCGTTCCTAGCGGGGACAATGAGCAGTTCTTC. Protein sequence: CSAIVPSGDNEQFF.

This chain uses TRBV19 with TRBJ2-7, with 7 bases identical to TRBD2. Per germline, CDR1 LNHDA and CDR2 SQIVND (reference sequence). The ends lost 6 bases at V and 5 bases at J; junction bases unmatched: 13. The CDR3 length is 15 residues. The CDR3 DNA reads TGTGCCAGTAGCCGGAGCTCAGGGCGGGAGAACGAGCAGTACTTC. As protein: CASSRSSGRENEQYF.